Listed below are T cell receptor beta chains from one sample, sequenced in a study of cytomegalovirus exposure and HLA in healthy donors. Generated by immunoSEQ multiplex PCR, the TCRdb table keeps only in-frame clones and is missing some. The sample comprises more than 100,000 clones, 75% to 85% of which are singletons, and less than 1.1% rests with the top ten. The sequenced material came from PBMCs. Receptors were obtained from a male donor in good health and CMV-seronegative. Each CDR3 is given with its conserved first and last residue.

V,J,CDR3
TRBV6-6,TRBJ1-2,CASRNPIPGQGYTF
TRBV19,TRBJ2-3,CASSSPLGRGRTDTQYF
TRBV5-1,TRBJ1-5,CASSLTIEDSYSNQPQHF
TRBV13,TRBJ1-3,CASSPPGGLRGNTIYF
TRBV9,TRBJ2-7,CASSLGGATYEQYF
TRBV9,TRBJ2-1,CASSPRAEEQFF
TRBV10-3,TRBJ2-7,CAISGGLAGAYEQYF
TRBV7-2,TRBJ2-7,CASSGGTSAYEQYF
TRBV6-1,TRBJ2-1,CASTPASGPYNEQFF
TRBV7-9,TRBJ2-3,CASSLATGGGTDTQYF
TRBV9,TRBJ1-2,CASSVGSGGIFYGYTF
TRBV18,TRBJ2-2,CASSPGTANTGELFF
TRBV6-5,TRBJ1-4,CASSSGTANEKLFF
TRBV30,TRBJ1-5,CAWSPQGGAINQPQHF
TRBV2,TRBJ1-5,CASNGQGNQPQHF
TRBV9,TRBJ2-3,CASSVEGRGTDTQYF
TRBV4-3,TRBJ1-4,CASSQDAGGKLFF
TRBV18,TRBJ2-7,CASSPLTGGSYEQYF
TRBV15,TRBJ1-4,CATSRDGGGEKLFF
TRBV5-1,TRBJ1-1,CASSLTGSTEAFF
TRBV30,TRBJ1-6,CAWSLVSSYNSPLHF
TRBV4-2,TRBJ1-2,CASSQVAGSRYGYTF
TRBV7-2,TRBJ2-7,CASGFPAGQGYEQYF
TRBV30,TRBJ2-7,CAWNQGGTVDEQYF
TRBV5-1,TRBJ2-1,CASSLVRTGGTNEQFF
TRBV5-6,TRBJ1-1,CASSLDRDRETEAFF
TRBV7-7,TRBJ2-6,CASSLDNSGANVLTF
TRBV7-8,TRBJ2-2,CASREGMGNTGELFF
TRBV5-6,TRBJ2-2,CASSPRESGNTGELFF
TRBV19,TRBJ2-2,CASSSGGGNTGELFF
TRBV18,TRBJ1-2,CASSPGTEGYTF
TRBV29-1,TRBJ2-1,CSVAGGKRDEQFF
TRBV19,TRBJ1-5,CASTGQLSNQPQHF
TRBV7-9,TRBJ1-2,CASSLAGGKVYGYTF
TRBV2,TRBJ1-4,CASSEDRGEGEKLFF
TRBV7-2,TRBJ2-5,CASSDRGRRETQYF
TRBV2,TRBJ2-3,CASSESPHSTDTQYF
TRBV9,TRBJ2-5,CASSVGGTSGAQETQYF
TRBV6-5,TRBJ1-1,CASSLQGIAEAFF
TRBV5-1,TRBJ2-3,CASSLDRGDTQYF
TRBV30,TRBJ2-7,CAGDRGQGYEQYF
TRBV5-6,TRBJ2-7,CASSLGAGSLFGEQYF
TRBV27,TRBJ1-4,CASTNRGLGEKLFF
TRBV7-9,TRBJ1-2,CSSTEYLRGYTF
TRBV7-2,TRBJ1-2,CASSPRRYGYTF
TRBV18,TRBJ2-3,CASSPYTDTQYF
TRBV6-5,TRBJ1-1,CATRDINTEAFF
TRBV6-6,TRBJ1-5,CASSYTAGNQPQHF
TRBV9,TRBJ1-2,CASSARQGSHYGYTF
TRBV19,TRBJ2-5,CASSTQRQGWRETQYF
TRBV6-4,TRBJ1-2,CASPLYGYTF
TRBV19,TRBJ2-6,CASSTSRGANVLTF
TRBV27,TRBJ1-4,CASSFSGNEKLFF
TRBV9,TRBJ2-7,CASSVRDYLSWEQYF
TRBV30,TRBJ2-1,CAWSVLAGGRSDEQFF
TRBV5-5,TRBJ1-4,CASSPGLAPTNEKLFF
TRBV5-6,TRBJ1-2,CASRGTGSNYGYTF